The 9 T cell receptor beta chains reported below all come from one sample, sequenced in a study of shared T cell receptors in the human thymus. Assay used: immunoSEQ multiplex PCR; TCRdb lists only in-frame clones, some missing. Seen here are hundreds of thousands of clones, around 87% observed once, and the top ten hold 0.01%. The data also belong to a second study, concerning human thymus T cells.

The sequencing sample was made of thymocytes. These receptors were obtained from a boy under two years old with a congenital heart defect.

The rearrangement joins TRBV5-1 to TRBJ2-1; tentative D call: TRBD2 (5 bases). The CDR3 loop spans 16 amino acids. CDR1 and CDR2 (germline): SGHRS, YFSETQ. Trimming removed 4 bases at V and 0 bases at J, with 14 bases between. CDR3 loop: CASSQDLPSSYNEQFF. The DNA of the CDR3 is TGCGCCAGCAGCCAGGACTTACCCAGCTCCTACAATGAGCAGTTCTTC.

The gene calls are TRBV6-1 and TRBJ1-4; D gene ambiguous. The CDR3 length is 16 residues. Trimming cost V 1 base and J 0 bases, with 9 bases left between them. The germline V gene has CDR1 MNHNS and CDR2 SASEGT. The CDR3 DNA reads TGTGCCAGCAGTGAAGGAATACTCGCAACTAATGAAAAACTGTTTTTT. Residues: CASSEGILATNEKLFF.

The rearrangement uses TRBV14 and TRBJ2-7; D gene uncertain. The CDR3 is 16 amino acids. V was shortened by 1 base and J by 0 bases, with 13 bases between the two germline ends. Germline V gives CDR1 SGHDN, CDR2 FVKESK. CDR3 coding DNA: TGTGCCAGCAGCCAAGGACTGCTACTACCCTCCTACGAGCAGTACTTC. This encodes CASSQGLLLPSYEQYF. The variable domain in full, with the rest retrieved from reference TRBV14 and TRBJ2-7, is EAGVTQFPSHSVIEKGQTVTLRCDPISGHDNLYWYRRVMGKEIKFLLHFVKESKQDESGMPNNRFLAERTGGTYSTLKVQPAELEDSGVYFCASSQGLLLPSYEQYFGPGTRLTVT.

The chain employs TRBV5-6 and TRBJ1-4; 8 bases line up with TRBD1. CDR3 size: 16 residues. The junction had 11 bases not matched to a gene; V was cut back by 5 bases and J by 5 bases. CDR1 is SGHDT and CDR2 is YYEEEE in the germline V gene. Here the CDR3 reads CASSWGQERQNEKLFF. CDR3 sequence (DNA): TGTGCCAGCAGTTGGGGACAGGAAAGACAAAATGAAAAACTGTTTTTT. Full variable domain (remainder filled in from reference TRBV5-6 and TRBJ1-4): DAGVTQSPTHLIKTRGQQVTLRCSPKSGHDTVSWYQQALGQGPQFIFQYYEEEERQRGNFPDRFSGHQFPNYSSELNVNALLLGDSALYLCASSWGQERQNEKLFFGSGTQLSVL.

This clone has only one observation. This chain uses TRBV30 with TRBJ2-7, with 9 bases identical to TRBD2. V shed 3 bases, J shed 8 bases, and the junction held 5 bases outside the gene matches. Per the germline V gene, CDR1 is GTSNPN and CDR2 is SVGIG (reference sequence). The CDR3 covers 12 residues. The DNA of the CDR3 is TGTGCCTGGAGAGAGCTAGCGGGAAAGCAGTACTTC. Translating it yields CAWRELAGKQYF.

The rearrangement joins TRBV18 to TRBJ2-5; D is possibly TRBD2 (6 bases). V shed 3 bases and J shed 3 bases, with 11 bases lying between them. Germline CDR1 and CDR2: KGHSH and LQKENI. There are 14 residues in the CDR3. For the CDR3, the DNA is TGTGCCAGCTCACCCCCGGGGGTGGAAGAGACCCAGTACTTC. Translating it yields CASSPPGVEETQYF.

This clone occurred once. The CDR3 sequence: CASSVIPPITRTPGNEQFF. CDR3 nucleotides: TGTGCCAGTAGCGTAATCCCCCCCATCACTAGGACTCCCGGCAATGAGCAGTTCTTC. V is TRBV19 and J is TRBJ2-1; TRBD2 might be the D (5 bases). The CDR3 runs 19 residues. Trimming removed 6 bases at V and 6 bases at J, with 30 bases between. Looked up from germline, CDR1 is LNHDA and CDR2 is SQIVND (reference sequence).

The DNA for the CDR3 is TGTGCCAGCAGTTTTGTAGCGGGAGGTGAGCAGTACTTC. The encoded protein is CASSFVAGGEQYF. The J gene is TRBJ2-5, the V gene TRBV28, with 10 bases lining up with TRBD2. V lost 3 bases, J lost 11 bases, and 6 bases stayed unmatched. The CDR3 is made up of 13 amino acids. Germline lookup yields CDR1 MDHEN and CDR2 SYDVKM.

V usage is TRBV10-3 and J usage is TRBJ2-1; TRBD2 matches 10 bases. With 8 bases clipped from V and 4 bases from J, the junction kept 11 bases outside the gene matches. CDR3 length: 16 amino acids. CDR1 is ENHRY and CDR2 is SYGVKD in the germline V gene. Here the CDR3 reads CAIEASGSGGYNEQFF. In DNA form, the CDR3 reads TGTGCCATCGAGGCTAGCGGGAGCGGGGGTTACAATGAGCAGTTCTTC.